Listed below are T cell receptor beta chains from one sample, sequenced in a study of tumor-infiltrating lymphocytes in oesophageal squamous cell carcinoma. TCRdb fed the PCR reads into MiXCR, producing one record per CDR3 protein. The sample lists 15,000 to 20,000 distinct CDR3 sequences, around two fifths occurring once. Sequences were obtained from normal esophageal tissue next to the tumor. These receptors came from a female donor with esophageal squamous cell carcinoma. Both conserved end residues are part of each CDR3. D genes are given only for firm matches. Size values are once, few and many counts, or a class for expanded clones, and some rows have none.

J | D | length | V | size | DNA | CDR3
TRBJ2-2 | TRBD1 | 15 | TRBV5-1 | NA | TGCGCCAGCAGCACGGGACAGGGGTACACCGGGGAGCTGTTTTTT | CASSTGQGYTGELFF
TRBJ1-5 | NA | 16 | TRBV27 | many | TGTGCCAGCAGCCTAGGGTATAGGGGTAGCAATCAGCCCCAGCATTTT | CASSLGYRGSNQPQHF
TRBJ2-7 | NA | 16 | TRBV6-1 | NA | TGTGCCAGCAGGAAGATGGTACAGGGCGACTCCTACGAGCAGTACTTC | CASRKMVQGDSYEQYF
TRBJ1-1 | NA | 12 | TRBV2 | few | TGTGCCAGCAGTGAACAGAACACTGAAGCTTTCTTT | CASSEQNTEAFF
TRBJ2-1 | TRBD2 | 16 | TRBV6-6 | medium-sized | TGTGCCAGCAGTTACGGGTTAGCGGGGGGGCCCAATGAGCAGTTCTTC | CASSYGLAGGPNEQFF
TRBJ1-2 | TRBD1 | 14 | TRBV6-1 | few | TGTGCCAGCAGTGCACAGGGGGGAAAGTATGGCTACACCTTC | CASSAQGGKYGYTF
TRBJ2-3 | NA | 12 | TRBV24-1 | medium-sized | TGTGCCACCAGTGATTTGGCAGGTACGCAGTATTTT | CATSDLAGTQYF
TRBJ2-6 | NA | 15 | TRBV6-9 | NA | TGTGCCAGCCTCGGGGGCAGCTCTGGGGCCAACGTCCTGACTTTC | CASLGGSSGANVLTF
TRBJ2-3 | TRBD2 | 20 | TRBV7-6 | NA | TGTGCCAGCAGCCAACCCCCGGGACTAGCGGGGGGGCCTAGCACAGATACGCAGTATTTT | CASSQPPGLAGGPSTDTQYF
TRBJ2-5 | NA | 13 | TRBV6-6 | NA | TGTGCCAGCAGTTACGACAGCTACAATGAGCAGTACTTC | CASSYDSYNEQYF
TRBJ2-3 | NA | 16 | TRBV7-8 | NA | TGTGCCAGCAGCTCCCTCCCCCTAGCAATATTGGAGGAGCAGTATTTT | CASSSLPLAILEEQYF
TRBJ1-1 | TRBD1 | 14 | TRBV7-9 | medium-sized | TGTGCCAGCAGCGACAGGGGTGCGAGCACTGAAGCTTTCTTT | CASSDRGASTEAFF
TRBJ2-1 | NA | 15 | TRBV7-4 | NA | TGTGCCAGCAGCTTAGACTACAGCTCCTACAATGAGCAGTTCTTC | CASSLDYSSYNEQFF
TRBJ2-5 | TRBD2 | 11 | TRBV12-5 | NA | TGTGCTAGTGGTTCAAGCGGGGGGGCGTTCTTC | CASGSSGGAFF
TRBJ2-1 | NA | 14 | TRBV12-3/TRBV12-4 | few | TGTGCCAGCAGTTTGGACGGGGCCTTAGCTGAGCAGTTCTTC | CASSLDGALAEQFF
TRBJ1-1 | NA | 13 | TRBV5-5 | many | TGTGCCAGCAGCTTGGCCTCCTACACTGAAGCTTTCTTT | CASSLASYTEAFF
TRBJ2-1 | TRBD2 | 13 | TRBV7-9 | few | TGTGCCAGCAGCGCTAGCGGCAACAATGAGCAGTTCTTC | CASSASGNNEQFF
TRBJ1-1 | NA | 13 | TRBV27 | many | TGTGCCAGCAGTTCCTGGGTCGTAGGTGAAGCTTTCTTT | CASSSWVVGEAFF
TRBJ2-2 | NA | 15 | TRBV12-5 | NA | TGTGCTAGTGGTCCCTCCCGGACGACTACCGGGGAGCTGTTTTTT | CASGPSRTTTGELFF
TRBJ2-1 | NA | 12 | TRBV7-2 | NA | TGTGCCAGCAGCTCCACGTTAGTTCGGCAGTTCTTC | CASSSTLVRQFF
TRBJ2-7 | NA | 14 | TRBV2 | many | TGTGCCAGCAAGGCCGGGGTGGCGTCCTACGAGCAGTACTTC | CASKAGVASYEQYF
TRBJ2-1 | NA | 15 | TRBV6-2/TRBV6-3 | NA | TGTGCCAGCAGTTACGGTGAAAGCTCCTACAATGAGCAGTTCTTC | CASSYGESSYNEQFF
TRBJ1-3 | NA | 17 | TRBV9 | few | TGTGCCAGCAGCGTAGACGGATCAGGGGCGGCTGGAAACACCATATATTTT | CASSVDGSGAAGNTIYF
TRBJ2-1 | TRBD2 | 14 | TRBV11-2 | few | TGTGCCAGCAGCCTAGCGGGAGAGTGGAATGAGCAGTTCTTC | CASSLAGEWNEQFF
TRBJ2-5 | NA | 17 | TRBV4-1 | many | TGCGCCAGCAGCCAAGACCCCCCCCAGGGGCTCCAAGAGACCCAGTACTTC | CASSQDPPQGLQETQYF